This record looks at one T cell receptor beta chain sequence and its context. Its antigen remains unknown. The V segment lost 2 bases and the J segment 3 bases; nucleotides outside the gene matches: 5. Germline CDR1 and CDR2: MNHEY and SMNVEV (reference sequence). CDR3 size: 16 residues. Measured with immunoSEQ multiplex PCR; TCRdb has only the in-frame clones, and not every one. The sample contains some 17,000 clones, 80% to 90% of which appear only once. These data belong to a study of OX40 agonist ivuxolimab in advanced cancers. Study-wide background: From 23 to 79 years was the age range, with a mean of around 57 years, and roughly 83% were male. Past anti-PD-1, anti-PD-L1 or anti-CTLA-4 therapy was accepted, and 30% to 50% had received some. Points from the study as a whole: Clonal expansion by week 6 occurred in CD4+ and CD8+ blood T cells (at 0.1 to 3.0 mg/kg).

Patients had blood sampled at baseline and again on cycle 4 day 1 and cycle 7 day 1. The starting material was CD4+ or CD8+ T cells sorted from blood, obtained in a trial of the OX40 agonist ivuxolimab. V is TRBV27 and J is TRBJ2-7; 12 bases fit TRBD2. This receptor was obtained from an adult with an advanced solid tumor such as melanoma, head and neck, liver or kidney cancer. CDR3: CASSLGLAGRGYEQYF. The CDR3 DNA reads TGTGCCAGCAGTTTAGGACTAGCGGGAAGGGGCTACGAGCAGTACTTC.